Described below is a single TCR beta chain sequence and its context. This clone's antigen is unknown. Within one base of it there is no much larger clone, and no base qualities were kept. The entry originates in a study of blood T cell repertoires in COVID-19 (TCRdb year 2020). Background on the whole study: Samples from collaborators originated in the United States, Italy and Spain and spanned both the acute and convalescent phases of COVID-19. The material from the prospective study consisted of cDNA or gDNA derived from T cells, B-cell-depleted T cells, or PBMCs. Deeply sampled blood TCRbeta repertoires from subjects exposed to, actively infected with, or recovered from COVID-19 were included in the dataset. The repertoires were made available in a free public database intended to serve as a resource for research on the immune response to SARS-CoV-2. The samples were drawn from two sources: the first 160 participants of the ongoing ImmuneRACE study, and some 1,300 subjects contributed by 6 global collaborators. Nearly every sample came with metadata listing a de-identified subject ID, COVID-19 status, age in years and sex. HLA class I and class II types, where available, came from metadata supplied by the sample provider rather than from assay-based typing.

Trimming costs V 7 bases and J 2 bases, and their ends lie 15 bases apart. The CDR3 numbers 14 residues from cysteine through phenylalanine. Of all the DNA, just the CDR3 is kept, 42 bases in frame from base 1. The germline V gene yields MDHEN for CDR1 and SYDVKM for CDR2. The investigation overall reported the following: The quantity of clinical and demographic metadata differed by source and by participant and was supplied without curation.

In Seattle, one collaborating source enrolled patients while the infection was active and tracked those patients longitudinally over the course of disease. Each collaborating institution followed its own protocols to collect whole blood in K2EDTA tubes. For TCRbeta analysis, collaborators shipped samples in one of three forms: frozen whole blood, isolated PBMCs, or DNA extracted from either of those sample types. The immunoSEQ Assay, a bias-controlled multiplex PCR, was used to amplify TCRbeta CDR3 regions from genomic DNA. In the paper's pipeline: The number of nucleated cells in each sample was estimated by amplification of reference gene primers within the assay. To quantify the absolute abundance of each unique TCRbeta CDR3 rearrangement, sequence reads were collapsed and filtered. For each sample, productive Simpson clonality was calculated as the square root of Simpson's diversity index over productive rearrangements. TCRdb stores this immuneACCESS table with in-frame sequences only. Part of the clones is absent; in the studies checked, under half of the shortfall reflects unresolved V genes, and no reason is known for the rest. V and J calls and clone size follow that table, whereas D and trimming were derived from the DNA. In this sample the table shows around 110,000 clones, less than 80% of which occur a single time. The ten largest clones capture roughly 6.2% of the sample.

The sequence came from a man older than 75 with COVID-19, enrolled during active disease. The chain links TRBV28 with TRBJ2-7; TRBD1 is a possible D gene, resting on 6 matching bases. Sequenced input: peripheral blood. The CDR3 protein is CASKTGMGAYEQYF. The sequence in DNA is TGTGCCAGCAAAACAGGGATGGGGGCCTACGAGCAGTACTTC.